Below, one TCR beta chain is given with its context. The target antigen is unknown. This table comes from immunoSEQ multiplex PCR, and its TCRdb copy is limited to in-frame clones, with some not included. The sample contains about 99,000 clones, roughly nine tenths of which appear only once. Germline CDR1 is MDHEN and CDR2 is SYDVKM. V lost 3 bases and J 4 bases, leaving 16 bases between the germline ends. The CDR3 extends over 15 amino acids. These data are taken from a study of OX40 agonist ivuxolimab in advanced cancers. Whole-study results and caveats: CD8+ T cells showed, on average, more clonal expansion than CD4+ cells.

This receptor was obtained from an adult with an advanced solid tumor such as melanoma, head and neck, liver or kidney cancer. The chain joins TRBV28 to TRBJ2-7; perhaps TRBD2 as D (7 bases). The sample consisted of CD4+ or CD8+ T cells sorted from blood, taken in a trial of the OX40 agonist ivuxolimab. For the CDR3, the DNA is TGTGCCAGCAGTTTGGGGGGCTCCGGGAGGTACGAGCAGTACTTC. Protein: CASSLGGSGRYEQYF.